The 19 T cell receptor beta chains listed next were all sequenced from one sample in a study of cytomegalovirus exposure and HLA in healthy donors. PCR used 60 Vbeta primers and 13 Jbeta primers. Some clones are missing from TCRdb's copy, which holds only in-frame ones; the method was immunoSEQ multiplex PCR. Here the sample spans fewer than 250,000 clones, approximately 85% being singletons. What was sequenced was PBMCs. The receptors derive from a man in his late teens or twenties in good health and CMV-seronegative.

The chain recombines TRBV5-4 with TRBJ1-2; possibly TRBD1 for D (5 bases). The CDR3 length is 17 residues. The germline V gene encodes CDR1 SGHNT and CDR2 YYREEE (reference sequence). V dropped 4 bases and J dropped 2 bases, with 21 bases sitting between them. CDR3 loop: CASSRAEQVRNNYGYTF. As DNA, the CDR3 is TGTGCCAGCAGCCGAGCCGAACAGGTTAGGAACAACTATGGCTACACCTTC. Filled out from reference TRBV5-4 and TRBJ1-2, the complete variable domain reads ETGVTQSPTHLIKTRGQQVTLRCSSQSGHNTVSWYQQALGQGPQFIFQYYREEENGRGNFPPRFSGLQFPNYSSELNVNALELDDSALYLCASSRAEQVRNNYGYTFGSGTRLTVV.

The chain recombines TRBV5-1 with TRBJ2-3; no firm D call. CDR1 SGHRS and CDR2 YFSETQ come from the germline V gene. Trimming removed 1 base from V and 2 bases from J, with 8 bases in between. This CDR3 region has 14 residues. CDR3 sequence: CASSLSTLTDTQYF. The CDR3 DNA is TGCGCCAGCAGCTTGAGCACGCTCACAGATACGCAGTATTTT.

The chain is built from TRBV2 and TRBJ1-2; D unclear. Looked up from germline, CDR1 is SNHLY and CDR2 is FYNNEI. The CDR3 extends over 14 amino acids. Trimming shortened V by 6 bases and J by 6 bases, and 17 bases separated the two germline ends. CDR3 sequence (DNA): TGTGCCAGCAGACGAATGAGGGAATCGGATGGCTACACCTTC. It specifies CASRRMRESDGYTF.

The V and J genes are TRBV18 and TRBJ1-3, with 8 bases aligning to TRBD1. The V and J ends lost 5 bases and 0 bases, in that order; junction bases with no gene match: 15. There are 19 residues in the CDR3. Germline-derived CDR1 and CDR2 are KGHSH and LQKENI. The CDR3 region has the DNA TGTGCCAGCTCATCCACACAGATCAGACAGGGGCCCTCTGGAAACACCATATATTTT. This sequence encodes CASSSTQIRQGPSGNTIYF.

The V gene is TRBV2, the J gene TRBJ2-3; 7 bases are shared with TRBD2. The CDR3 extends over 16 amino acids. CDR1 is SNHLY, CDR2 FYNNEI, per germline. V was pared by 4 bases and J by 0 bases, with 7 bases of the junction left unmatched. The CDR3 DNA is TGTGCCAGCAGTGCCGGCGGCGGGGGTAGCACAGATACGCAGTATTTT. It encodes CASSAGGGGSTDTQYF.

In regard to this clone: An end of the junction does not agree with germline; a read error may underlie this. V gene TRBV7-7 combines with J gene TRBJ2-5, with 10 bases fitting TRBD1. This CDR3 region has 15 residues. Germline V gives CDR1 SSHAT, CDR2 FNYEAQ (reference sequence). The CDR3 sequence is CASSLETGGGETQYF. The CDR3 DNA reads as TGTGCTAGCAGCTTAGAGACAGGGGGCGGAGAGACCCAGTACTTC.

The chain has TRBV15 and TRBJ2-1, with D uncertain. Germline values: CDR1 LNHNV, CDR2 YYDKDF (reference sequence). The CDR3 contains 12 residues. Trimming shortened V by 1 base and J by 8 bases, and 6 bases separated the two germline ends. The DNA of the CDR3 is TGTGCCACCAGCAGAGTAAGAGATGAGCAGTTCTTC. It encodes CATSRVRDEQFF.

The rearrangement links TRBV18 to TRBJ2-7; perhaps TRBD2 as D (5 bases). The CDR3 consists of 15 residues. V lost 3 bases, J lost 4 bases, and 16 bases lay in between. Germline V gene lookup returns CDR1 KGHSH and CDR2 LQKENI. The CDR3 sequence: CASSPTGGHSYEQYF. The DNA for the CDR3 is TGTGCCAGCTCACCCACTGGCGGGCATTCGTACGAGCAGTACTTC. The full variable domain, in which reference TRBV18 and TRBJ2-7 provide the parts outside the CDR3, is NAGVMQNPRHLVRRRGQEARLRCSPMKGHSHVYWYRQLPEEGLKFMVYLQKENIIDESGMPKERFSAEFPKEGPSILRIQQVVRGDSAAYFCASSPTGGHSYEQYFGPGTRLTVT.

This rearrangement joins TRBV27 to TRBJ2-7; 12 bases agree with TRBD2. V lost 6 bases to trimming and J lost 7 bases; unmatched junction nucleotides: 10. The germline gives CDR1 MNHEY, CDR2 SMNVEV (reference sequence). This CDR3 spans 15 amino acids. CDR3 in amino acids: CASRRRLAGEYEQYF. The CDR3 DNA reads TGTGCCAGCAGGCGAAGACTAGCGGGAGAGTATGAGCAGTACTTC.

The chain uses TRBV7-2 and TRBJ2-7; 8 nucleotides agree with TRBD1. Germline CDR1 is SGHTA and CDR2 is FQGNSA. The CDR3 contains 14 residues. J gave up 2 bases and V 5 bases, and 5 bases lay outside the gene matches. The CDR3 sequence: CASSRGQGTYEQYF. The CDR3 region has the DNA TGTGCCAGCAGCCGCGGACAGGGAACCTACGAGCAGTACTTC.

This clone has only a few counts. The CDR3 sequence is CASSDVPTGNLNTEAFF. In DNA, the CDR3 is TGCGCCAGCAGCGACGTCCCCACAGGGAATCTGAACACTGAAGCTTTCTTT. The chain uses TRBV10-2 and TRBJ1-1; D is possibly TRBD1 (6 bases). The CDR3 totals 17 residues. In germline, CDR1 is WSHSY, CDR2 SAAADI. Trimming shortened V by 6 bases and J by 0 bases, and 20 bases separated the two germline ends.

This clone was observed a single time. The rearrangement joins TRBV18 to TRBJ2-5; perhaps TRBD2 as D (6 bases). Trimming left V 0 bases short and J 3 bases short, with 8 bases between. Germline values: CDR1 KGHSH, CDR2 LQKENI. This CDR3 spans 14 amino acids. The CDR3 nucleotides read TGTGCCAGCTCACCACCTTCGGGGGAAGAGACCCAGTACTTC. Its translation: CASSPPSGEETQYF.

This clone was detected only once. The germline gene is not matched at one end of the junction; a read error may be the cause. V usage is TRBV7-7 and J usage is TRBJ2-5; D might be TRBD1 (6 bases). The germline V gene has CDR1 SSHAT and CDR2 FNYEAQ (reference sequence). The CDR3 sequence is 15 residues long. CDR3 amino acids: CASSRSLTGQETQYF. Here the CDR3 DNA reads TGTGCTAGCAGCCGCTCCCTGACAGGACAAGAGACCCAGTACTTC.

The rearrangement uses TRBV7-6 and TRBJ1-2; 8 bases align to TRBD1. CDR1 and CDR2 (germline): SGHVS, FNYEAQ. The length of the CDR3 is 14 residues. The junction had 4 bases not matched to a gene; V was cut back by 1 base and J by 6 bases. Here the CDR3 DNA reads TGTGCCAGCAGCTTAGAGGGCAGGGGGCATGGCTACACCTTC. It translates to CASSLEGRGHGYTF.

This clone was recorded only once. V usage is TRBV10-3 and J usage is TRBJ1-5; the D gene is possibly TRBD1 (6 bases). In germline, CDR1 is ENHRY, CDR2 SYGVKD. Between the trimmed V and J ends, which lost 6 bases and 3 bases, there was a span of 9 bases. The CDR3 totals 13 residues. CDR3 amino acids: CAIRQGPNQPQHF. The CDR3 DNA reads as TGTGCCATCAGACAGGGTCCCAATCAGCCCCAGCATTTT.

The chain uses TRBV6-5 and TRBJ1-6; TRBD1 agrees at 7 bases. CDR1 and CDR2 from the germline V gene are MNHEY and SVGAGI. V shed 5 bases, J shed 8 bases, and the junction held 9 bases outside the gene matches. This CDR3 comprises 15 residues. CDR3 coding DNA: TGTGCCAGCAGTAGACAGGGCCCCTCGGATTCACCCCTCCACTTT. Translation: CASSRQGPSDSPLHF.

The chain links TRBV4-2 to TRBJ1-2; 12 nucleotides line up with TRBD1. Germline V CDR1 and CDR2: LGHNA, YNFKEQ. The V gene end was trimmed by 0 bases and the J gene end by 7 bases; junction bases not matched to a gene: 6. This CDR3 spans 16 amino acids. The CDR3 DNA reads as TGTGCCAGCAGCCAAGATCCCGGGACAGGGGGCGGTGGCTACACCTTC. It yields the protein CASSQDPGTGGGGYTF.

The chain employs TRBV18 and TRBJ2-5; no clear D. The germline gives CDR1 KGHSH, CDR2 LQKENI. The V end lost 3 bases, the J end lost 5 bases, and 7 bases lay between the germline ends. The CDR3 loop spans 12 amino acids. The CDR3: CASSPNRETQYF. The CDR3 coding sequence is TGTGCCAGCTCACCCAACCGGGAGACCCAGTACTTC.

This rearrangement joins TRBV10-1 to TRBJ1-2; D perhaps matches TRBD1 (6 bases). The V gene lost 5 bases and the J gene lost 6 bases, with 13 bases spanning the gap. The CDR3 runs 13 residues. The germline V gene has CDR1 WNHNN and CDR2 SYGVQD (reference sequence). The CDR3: CASSRTVGDGYTF. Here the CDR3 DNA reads TGCGCCAGCAGTCGGACAGTCGGCGATGGCTACACCTTC.